The source of this T cell receptor (beta chain) is a study of T cells in women clearing cervical HPV infection. In the study overall: Control women cleared a single incident HPV16 infection within 12 months. With HLA typing for only a few women, HLA confounding remains possible.

This CDR3 region has 15 residues. With V trimmed by 3 bases and J by 5 bases, 5 bases remained unmatched. From germline, CDR1 is ENHRY and CDR2 SYGVKD. Findings and caveats of the study: Cases carried less TRBV6-7 than controls: about 0.1% versus 0.15%.

Profiling relied on immunoSEQ multiplex PCR, and the TCRdb table lists in-frame clones only, not all of them. This listing includes approximately 35,000 clones. As regards this clone: Its cognate antigen is unknown. The read ends 3 residues before the CDR3 terminus; that terminus is restored from the germline J gene.

The rearrangement joins TRBV10-3 to TRBJ1-5, with 9 bases fitting TRBD1. The sample was blood buffy coat. The TCR comes from a woman aged 18 to 75 with a cervical HPV16 infection that either progressed to CIN3+ or cleared (not recorded which). CDR3 residues: CAISDSDRGYQPQHF. The part of the CDR3 DNA that was read is TGTGCCATCAGTGACTCGGACAGGGGTTATCAGCCC.